This is a list of T cell receptor beta chains from one sample in a study of T-cell memory formation after mild COVID-19. TCRdb ran MiXCR on the 5' RACE reads and lists one entry per CDR3 protein. The data contain a few hundred thousand distinct CDR3 sequences, more than 20% of them singletons. The sequencing input was PBMCs or a T cell subset sorted from them (not recorded which). These receptors came from an adult woman who had mild COVID-19 (a few samples of this study predate the infection). Cell type and time point are not known. Both conserved end residues are trimmed from each CDR3.

>TRBV29-1
SVRQGGSYEQY
>TRBV7-8
ASSSTGLPYEQY
>TRBV11-2
ASSRDRSMGGYT
>TRBV30
AWSIRETGGYT
>TRBV5-1
ASSLAGDTDTQY
>TRBV27
ASSASSGTDEQF
>TRBV5-8
ASSRDRGTSGTDTQY
>TRBV12-3/TRBV12-4
ASRIGGGGTEAF
>TRBV3-1
ASRVGTSGRDPYSYNEQF
>TRBV16
ASSPNSGQLDTEAF